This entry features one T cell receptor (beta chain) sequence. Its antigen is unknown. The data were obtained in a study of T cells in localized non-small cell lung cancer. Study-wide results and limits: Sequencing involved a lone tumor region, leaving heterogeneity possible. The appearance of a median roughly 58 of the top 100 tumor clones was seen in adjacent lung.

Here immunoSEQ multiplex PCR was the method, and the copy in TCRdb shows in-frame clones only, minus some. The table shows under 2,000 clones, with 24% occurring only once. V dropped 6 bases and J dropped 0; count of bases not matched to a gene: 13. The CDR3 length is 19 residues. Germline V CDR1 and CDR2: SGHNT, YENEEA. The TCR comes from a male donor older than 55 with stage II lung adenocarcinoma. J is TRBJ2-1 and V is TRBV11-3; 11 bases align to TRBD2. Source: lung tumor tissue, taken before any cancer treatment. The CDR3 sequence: CASRGLTSGGTFSYNEQFF. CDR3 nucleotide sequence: TGTGCCAGCAGGGGATTAACTAGCGGGGGCACCTTCTCCTACAATGAGCAGTTCTTC.